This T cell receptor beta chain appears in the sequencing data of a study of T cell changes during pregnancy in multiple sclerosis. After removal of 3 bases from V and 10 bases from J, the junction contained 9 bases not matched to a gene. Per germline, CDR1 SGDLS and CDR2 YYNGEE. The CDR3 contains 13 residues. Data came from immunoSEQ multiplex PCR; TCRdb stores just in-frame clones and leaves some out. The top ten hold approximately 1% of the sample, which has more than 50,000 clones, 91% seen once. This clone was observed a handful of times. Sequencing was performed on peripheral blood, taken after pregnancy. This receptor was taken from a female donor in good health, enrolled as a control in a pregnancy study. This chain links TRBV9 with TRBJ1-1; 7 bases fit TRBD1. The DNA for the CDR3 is TGTGCCAGCAGCGGAGGACAGGATTTTGGAGCTTTCTTT. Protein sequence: CASSGGQDFGAFF.